The text below deals with one T cell receptor (beta chain). Its matching antigen is unknown. The data derive from a study of T-cell memory formation after mild COVID-19. Study-wide context: TCR clusters showed largely donor specificity. Study observations and caveats: Shrinking CD4+ clones resided mostly in CM and EM, and CD8+ ones in EMRA. Clones that got smaller from day 15 to 85 had even CD4/CD8, while clones growing later tipped toward CD4+.

The CDR3 extends over 15 amino acids. Germline CDR1 is SGDLS and CDR2 is YYNGEE. V lost 2 bases, J lost 10 bases, and 19 bases lay in between. TCR alpha and TCR beta cDNA libraries carrying sample barcodes and UMIs were produced by 5'RACE using constant-segment primers. Each CDR3 protein is one row after TCRdb ran MiXCR on the 5' RACE reads. This sample has some 110,000 distinct CDR3 sequences, with over 10% found just once. Source material: PBMCs or a T cell subset sorted from them (not recorded which). This receptor was identified in an adult woman who had mild COVID-19 (a few samples of this study predate the infection). Cell type and time point are not known. The J gene is TRBJ2-1, the V gene TRBV9, with a possible D match to TRBD2 (6 bases). CDR3 sequence reads: CASSVATSPSKEQFF. The CDR3 DNA follows: TGTGCCAGCAGCGTTGCCACTAGCCCCTCCAAGGAGCAGTTCTTC.